The sequence of this T cell receptor (beta chain) was determined in a study of OX40 agonist ivuxolimab in advanced cancers. The V gene's germline CDR1 is SEHNR and CDR2 FQNEAQ (reference sequence). This CDR3 is built from 15 residues. V lost 0 bases, J lost 2 bases, and 8 bases lay in between. Libraries were prepared by immunoSEQ multiplex PCR; TCRdb keeps only in-frame clonotypes and omits some of them. The data contain around 64,000 clones, 84% of them singletons. The starting material was CD4+ or CD8+ T cells sorted from blood, obtained in a trial of the OX40 agonist ivuxolimab. The receptor's source is an adult with an advanced solid tumor such as melanoma, head and neck, liver or kidney cancer. V and J are TRBV7-9 and TRBJ2-4; a possible D gene is TRBD1 (5 bases). The CDR3 DNA sequence: TGTGCCAGCAGCTTAGCAGCAGGGACCAAAAACATTCAGTACTTC. Translation: CASSLAAGTKNIQYF.